This TCR beta chain was sequenced during a study of cytomegalovirus exposure and HLA in healthy donors. The PCR used 60 Vbeta and 13 Jbeta primers. Here immunoSEQ multiplex PCR was the method, and the copy in TCRdb shows in-frame clones only, minus some. The sample lists about 120,000 clones; 60% to 70% were seen once. Remarks on this clone: No antigen is known for it.

Study-level findings and limits: The only immune exposure information that was available was CMV serostatus. TCR beta sequences reportedly predicted most subjects' HLA-A and HLA-B alleles accurately.

In germline, CDR1 is MNHNY, CDR2 SVGAGI (reference sequence). Trimming took off 2 bases at V and 3 bases at J, with 8 bases between the two ends. The CDR3 is 13 amino acids. Sequencing was done on a sample of PBMCs. The rearrangement uses TRBV6-6 and TRBJ2-7; D is unclear. This TCR derives from a woman aged 40 to 50 in good health and CMV-seropositive. In DNA, the CDR3 is TGTGCCAGCAGTTACGAGGTGCGCTACGAGCAGTACTTC. Residues: CASSYEVRYEQYF.